This T cell receptor beta chain derives from a study of shared clonotypes between healthy human individuals. Concerning this clone: Its matching antigen is unknown. Other DNA variants within this sample encode the same CDR3.

Findings of the study overall: Estimated richness was generally greater in naive than memory subsets. The study drew on few donors, limiting represented genetic and exposure-history diversity.

In the original analysis: Filtering of immunoSEQ junctional sequences could not match full-length read filtering. The assay was immunoSEQ multiplex PCR, and TCRdb's table has in-frame clones only and misses some. D and trimming were read from the DNA, whereas the V and J calls and clone size are those reported in that table. The sample has approximately 1.5 million clones; approximately 98% are singletons. The TCR sequence derives from a man under 40 in good health. Sequences were obtained from naive CD4+ T cells sorted from blood. Subset described: CD45RA+ positively selected.

The CDR3 is CASSRLAGQETQYF. The CDR3 region has the DNA TGTGCCAGCAGCCGATTAGCGGGACAAGAGACCCAGTACTTC. The rearrangement joins TRBV5-4 to TRBJ2-5; 8 bases line up with TRBD2. In germline, CDR1 is SGHNT, CDR2 YYREEE (reference sequence). V lost 4 bases to trimming and J lost 2 bases; unmatched junction nucleotides: 4. CDR3 length: 14 amino acids. The full variable domain, completed using reference TRBV5-4 and TRBJ2-5, is ETGVTQSPTHLIKTRGQQVTLRCSSQSGHNTVSWYQQALGQGPQFIFQYYREEENGRGNFPPRFSGLQFPNYSSELNVNALELDDSALYLCASSRLAGQETQYFGPGTRLLVL.